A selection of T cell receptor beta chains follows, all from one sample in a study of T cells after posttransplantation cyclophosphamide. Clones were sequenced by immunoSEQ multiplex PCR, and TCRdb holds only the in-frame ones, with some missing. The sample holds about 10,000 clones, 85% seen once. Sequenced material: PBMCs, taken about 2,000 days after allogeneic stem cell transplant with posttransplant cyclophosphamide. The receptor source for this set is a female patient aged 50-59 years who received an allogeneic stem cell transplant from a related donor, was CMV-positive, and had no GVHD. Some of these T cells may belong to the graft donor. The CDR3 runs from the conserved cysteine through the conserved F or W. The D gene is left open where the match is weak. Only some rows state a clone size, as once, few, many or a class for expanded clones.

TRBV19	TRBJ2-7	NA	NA	TGTGCCAGTAAAACAGGACTAAGCTCCTACGAGCAGTACTTC	CASKTGLSSYEQYF
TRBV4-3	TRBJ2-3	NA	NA	TGCGCCAGCAGCCAAGTAACGGGGTCGTTCACAGATACGCAGTATTTT	CASSQVTGSFTDTQYF
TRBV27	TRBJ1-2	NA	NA	TGTGCCAGCAGCACATTCATGGGGGAGGACTATGGCTACACCTTC	CASSTFMGEDYGYTF
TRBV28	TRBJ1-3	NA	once	TGTGCCAGCAGTTTCATTCCCCGTAGCCCTGGAAACACCATATATTTT	CASSFIPRSPGNTIYF
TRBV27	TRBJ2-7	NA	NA	TGTGCCAGCAGTTTAAGTCTAGCATCCTACGAGCAGTACTTC	CASSLSLASYEQYF
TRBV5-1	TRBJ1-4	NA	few	TGCGCCAGCTTCCAGGGGCCTAATGAAAAACTGTTTTTT	CASFQGPNEKLFF
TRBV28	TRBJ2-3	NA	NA	TGTGCCAGCTCTATTGGCCTGGGGGCTAGCTATTTCACAGATACGCAGTATTTT	CASSIGLGASYFTDTQYF
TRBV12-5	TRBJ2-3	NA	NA	TGTGCTAGTGGTCATACTAGCAATACGCAGTATTTT	CASGHTSNTQYF
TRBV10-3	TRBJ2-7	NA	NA	TGTGCCATCAGTGATCGAGGGGGAATCGACGAGCAGTACTTC	CAISDRGGIDEQYF
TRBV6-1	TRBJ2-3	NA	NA	TGTGCCAGCAGAGATAGCGGAGCTGTCACAGATACGCAGTATTTT	CASRDSGAVTDTQYF
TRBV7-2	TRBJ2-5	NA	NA	TGTGCCAGCAGCTTAGTCCCCTTAGGGGGTGTGGAGACCCAGTACTTC	CASSLVPLGGVETQYF
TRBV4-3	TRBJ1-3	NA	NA	TGCGCCAGCAGCCAAGTGTCGGGCGGGTCTGGAAACACCATATATTTT	CASSQVSGGSGNTIYF
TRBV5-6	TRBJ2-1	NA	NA	TGTGCCAGCAGCCGTTCGAGCAGGGACAATGAGCAGTTCTTC	CASSRSSRDNEQFF
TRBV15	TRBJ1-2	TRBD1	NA	TGTGCCACCAGCACGGGACAGGGTTTTGGCTACACCTTC	CATSTGQGFGYTF
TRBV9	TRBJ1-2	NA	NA	TGTGCCAGCAGCGTAGGCGGGATCCCATCGGGGACTGGCTACACCTTC	CASSVGGIPSGTGYTF
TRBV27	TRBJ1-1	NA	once	TGTGCCAGCAGAGAAGGGGGAACTGAAGCTTTCTTT	CASREGGTEAFF
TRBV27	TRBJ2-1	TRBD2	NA	TGTGCCAGCAGTCAAGGACTAGCCTACAATGAGCAGTTCTTC	CASSQGLAYNEQFF
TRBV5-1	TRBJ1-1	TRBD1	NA	TGCGCCAGCAGCCCAACCGGGACAGGGGAGGGGACTGAAGCTTTCTTT	CASSPTGTGEGTEAFF
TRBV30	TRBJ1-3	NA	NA	TGTGCCTGGAGGCCCAGGACAGCTGGAAACACCATATATTTT	CAWRPRTAGNTIYF
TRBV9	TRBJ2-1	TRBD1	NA	TGTGCCAGCAGCGCAACCGGGACAGTACCCGAGCAGTTCTTC	CASSATGTVPEQFF
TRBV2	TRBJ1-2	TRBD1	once	TGTGCCAGCAGTGAAGGGGGGACAGGGTACTATGGCTACACCTTC	CASSEGGTGYYGYTF
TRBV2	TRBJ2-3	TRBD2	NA	TGTGCCAGCAATAGAGAGGGTCGGGGACTACTTTTCTCTACGCAGTATTTT	CASNREGRGLLFSTQYF